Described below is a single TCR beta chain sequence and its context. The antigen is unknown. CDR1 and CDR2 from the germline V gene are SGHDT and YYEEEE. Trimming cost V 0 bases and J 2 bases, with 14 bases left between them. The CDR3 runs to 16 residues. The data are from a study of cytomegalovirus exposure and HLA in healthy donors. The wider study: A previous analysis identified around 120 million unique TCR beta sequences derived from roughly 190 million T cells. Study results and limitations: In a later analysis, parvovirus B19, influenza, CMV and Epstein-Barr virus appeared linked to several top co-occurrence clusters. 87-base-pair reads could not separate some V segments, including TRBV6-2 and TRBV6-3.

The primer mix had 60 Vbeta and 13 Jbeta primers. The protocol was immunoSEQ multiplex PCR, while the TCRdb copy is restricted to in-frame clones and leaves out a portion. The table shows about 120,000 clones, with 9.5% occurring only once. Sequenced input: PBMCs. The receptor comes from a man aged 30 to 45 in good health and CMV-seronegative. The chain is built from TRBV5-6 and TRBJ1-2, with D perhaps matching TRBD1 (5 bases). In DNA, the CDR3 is TGTGCCAGCAGCTTGGCCGGGGTCGGGGGGAACTATGGCTACACCTTC. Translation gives CASSLAGVGGNYGYTF.